This TCR beta chain comes out of a study of T cell clones after liver transplantation. This clone was seen only a few times. The antigen is unknown. Profiled with immunoSEQ multiplex PCR; TCRdb holds only in-frame clones, not every one. Of more than 95,000 clones detected, 82% appear once; the ten largest clones hold 0.99%. There are 15 residues in the CDR3. In germline, CDR1 is MDHEN, CDR2 SYDVKM. The V end lost 7 bases, the J end lost 5 bases, and 20 bases lay between the germline ends. Whole-study findings and limits: In a couple of subjects, few donor cells limited the measurable donor-reactive repertoire.

The rearrangement uses TRBV28 and TRBJ2-5; tentatively, D is TRBD2 (7 bases). This TCR was recovered from a human donor who received a liver transplant. The specimen comprised CD4+ T cells from blood, sampled before liver transplant. CDR3 in amino acids: CASTLGGRGGETQYF. The CDR3 DNA reads TGTGCCAGCACCCTGGGGGGCAGGGGAGGGGAGACCCAGTACTTC.